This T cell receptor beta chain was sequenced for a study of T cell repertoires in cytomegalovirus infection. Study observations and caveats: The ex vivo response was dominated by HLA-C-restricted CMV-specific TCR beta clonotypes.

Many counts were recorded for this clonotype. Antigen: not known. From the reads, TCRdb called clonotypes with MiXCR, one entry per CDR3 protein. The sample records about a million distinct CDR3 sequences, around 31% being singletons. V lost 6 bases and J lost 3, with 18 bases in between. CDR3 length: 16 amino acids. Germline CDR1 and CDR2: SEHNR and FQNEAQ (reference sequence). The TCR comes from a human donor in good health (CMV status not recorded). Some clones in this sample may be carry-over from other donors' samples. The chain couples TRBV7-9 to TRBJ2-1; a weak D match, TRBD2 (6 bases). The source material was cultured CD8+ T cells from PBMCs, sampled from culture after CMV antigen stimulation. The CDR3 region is CASSGSAGSIYNEQFF. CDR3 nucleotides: TGTGCCAGCAGTGGATCGGCGGGGTCGATCTACAATGAGCAGTTCTTC. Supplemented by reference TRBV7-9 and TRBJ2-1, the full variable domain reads DTGVSQNPRHKITKRGQNVTFRCDPISEHNRLYWYRQTLGQGPEFLTYFQNEAQLEKSRLLSDRFSAERPKGSFSTLEIQRTEQGDSAMYLCASSGSAGSIYNEQFFGPGTRLTVL.